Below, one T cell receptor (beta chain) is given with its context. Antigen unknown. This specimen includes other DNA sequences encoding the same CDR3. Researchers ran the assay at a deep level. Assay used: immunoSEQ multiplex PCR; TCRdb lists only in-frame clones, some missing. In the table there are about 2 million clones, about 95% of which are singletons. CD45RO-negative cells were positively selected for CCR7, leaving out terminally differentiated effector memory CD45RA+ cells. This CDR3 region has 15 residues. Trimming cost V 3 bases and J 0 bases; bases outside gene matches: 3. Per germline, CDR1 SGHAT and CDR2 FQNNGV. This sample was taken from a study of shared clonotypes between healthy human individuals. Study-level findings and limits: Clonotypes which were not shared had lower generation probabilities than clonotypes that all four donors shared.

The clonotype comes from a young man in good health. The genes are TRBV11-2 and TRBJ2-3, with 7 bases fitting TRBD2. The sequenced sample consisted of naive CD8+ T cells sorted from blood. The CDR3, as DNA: TGTGCCAGCAGCTTTTGGGGGGGAAGCACAGATACGCAGTATTTT. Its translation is CASSFWGGSTDTQYF.